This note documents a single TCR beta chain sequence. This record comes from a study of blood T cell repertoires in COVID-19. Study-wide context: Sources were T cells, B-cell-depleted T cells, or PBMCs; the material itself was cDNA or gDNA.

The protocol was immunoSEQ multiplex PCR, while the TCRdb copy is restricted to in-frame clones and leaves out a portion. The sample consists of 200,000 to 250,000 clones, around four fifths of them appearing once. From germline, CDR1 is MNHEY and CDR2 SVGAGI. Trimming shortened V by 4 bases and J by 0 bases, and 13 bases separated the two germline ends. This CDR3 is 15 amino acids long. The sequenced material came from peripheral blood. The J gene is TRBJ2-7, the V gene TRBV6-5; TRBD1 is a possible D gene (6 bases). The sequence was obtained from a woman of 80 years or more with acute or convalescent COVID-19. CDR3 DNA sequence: TGTGCCAGCAGTTTATCCGGGACAACCTCCTACGAGCAGTACTTC. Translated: CASSLSGTTSYEQYF.